Listed below are T cell receptor beta chains from one sample, sequenced in a study of cytomegalovirus exposure and HLA in healthy donors. Assay used: immunoSEQ multiplex PCR; TCRdb lists only in-frame clones, some missing. The sample holds roughly 180,000 clones, under 80% seen once. Sequenced material: PBMCs. Receptor source: a woman aged 45-59 years in good health and CMV-seropositive. CDR3s include the opening cysteine and the closing phenylalanine or tryptophan. D genes are given only for firm matches. A clone size is listed for some rows: how often the clone was seen (once, few, many), or a class if it is expanded.

D gene,V gene,clone size,J gene,CDR3 DNA,CDR3 protein
TRBD2,TRBV7-9,few,TRBJ2-5,TGTGCCAGCAGCTCCGTAGCGGGGGGTGAGACCCAGTACTTC,CASSSVAGGETQYF
NA,TRBV19,NA,TRBJ1-3,TGTGCCAGTAGTATCAGCGGAGGGGGAAACACCATATATTTT,CASSISGGGNTIYF
NA,TRBV6-5,NA,TRBJ1-6,TGTGCCAGCAGCCTACGTGGTTCACCCCTCCACTTT,CASSLRGSPLHF
NA,TRBV10-2,NA,TRBJ1-2,TGCGCCAGCAGTGAACGTGCAGGGATTTTTGATGGCTACACCTTC,CASSERAGIFDGYTF
TRBD2,TRBV5-1,NA,TRBJ2-3,TGCGCCATCCAAATGGAGACCGGGACTAGCGGGGTCCAGTCCCCCCATACGCAGTATTTT,CAIQMETGTSGVQSPHTQYF
NA,TRBV29-1,NA,TRBJ2-7,TGCAGCGTTGAAACCGGGGAGCAGTACTTC,CSVETGEQYF
NA,TRBV5-4,once,TRBJ1-4,TGTGCCAGCAGCTTGGAGGGGGCAACTAATGAAAAACTGTTTTTT,CASSLEGATNEKLFF
NA,TRBV9,NA,TRBJ2-3,TGTGCCAGCAGCGTAGCTCAGGGGCCTCCTGATACGCAGTATTTT,CASSVAQGPPDTQYF
TRBD1,TRBV5-6,once,TRBJ1-5,TGTGCCAGCAGCGCCCGGGACAGCTATAGCAATCAGCCCCAGCATTTT,CASSARDSYSNQPQHF
NA,TRBV4-2,few,TRBJ1-6,TGTGCCAGCAGCCAAGGAATTCGGGGAGCGGGTAATTCACCCCTCCACTTT,CASSQGIRGAGNSPLHF
TRBD1,TRBV5-1,few,TRBJ2-3,TGCGCCAGCAGCCCCGGACAGGGGGCAATGAATACGCAGTATTTT,CASSPGQGAMNTQYF
NA,TRBV6-1,NA,TRBJ2-1,TGTGCCAGCCCAGATGACAGAAGCTCCTACAATGAGCAGTTCTTC,CASPDDRSSYNEQFF
NA,TRBV5-1,NA,TRBJ2-7,TGCGCCAGCAGCTTCGACAGCTACGAGCAGTACTTC,CASSFDSYEQYF
NA,TRBV5-1,once,TRBJ1-2,TGCGCCAGCAGCTTGCCCGGAGTTCAGGGTGGTAATGGCTACACCTTC,CASSLPGVQGGNGYTF
TRBD1,TRBV14,NA,TRBJ1-2,TGTGCCAGCAGTCGGCTAGGACAGGGGGCGAGTGGCTACACCTTC,CASSRLGQGASGYTF
TRBD1,TRBV6-5,NA,TRBJ2-5,TGTGCCAGCACCGCCGACAGGGTAGGGAGAGAGACCCAGTACTTC,CASTADRVGRETQYF
TRBD1,TRBV2,NA,TRBJ2-7,TGTGCCAGCAGGTCGACAGGGAAGGAGTCCTACGAGCAGTACTTC,CASRSTGKESYEQYF
NA,TRBV7-8,NA,TRBJ1-2,TGTGCCAGCAGTCCCACAGGTTATGGCTACACCTTC,CASSPTGYGYTF
NA,TRBV20-1,NA,TRBJ1-2,TGCAGTGCTATTGACAGCTATGGCTACACCTTC,CSAIDSYGYTF
NA,TRBV5-4,NA,TRBJ2-1,TGTGCCAGCAGCTTGGATCTGAGCTCCTACAATGAGCAGTTCTTC,CASSLDLSSYNEQFF
NA,TRBV14,NA,TRBJ2-7,TGTGCCAGCAGCCGGGCACAGGGATCCTACGAGCAGTACTTC,CASSRAQGSYEQYF
NA,TRBV5-5,NA,TRBJ1-2,TGTGCCAGCAGCTTGGACAGTCCGGAATCCTATGGCTACACCTTC,CASSLDSPESYGYTF
NA,TRBV2,NA,TRBJ1-6,TGTGCCAGCAGCTGGGACACGACCAATTCACCCCTCCACTTT,CASSWDTTNSPLHF
TRBD2,TRBV6-4,few,TRBJ2-1,TGTGCCAGCAGTGAGCAGCGGGGCTCCTACAATGAGCAGTTCTTC,CASSEQRGSYNEQFF
NA,TRBV7-9,NA,TRBJ2-5,TGTGCCAGCGCGGGACAGAGGGAGACCCAGTACTTC,CASAGQRETQYF
TRBD1,TRBV2,NA,TRBJ2-3,TGTGCCAGCAGTCCCCGGACAGGGTGGACAGATACGCAGTATTTT,CASSPRTGWTDTQYF
TRBD2,TRBV11-3,NA,TRBJ2-2,TGTGCCAGCAGCCCGAGGGGGACTAGCGCCGGGGAGCTGTTTTTT,CASSPRGTSAGELFF
NA,TRBV30,NA,TRBJ2-3,TGTGCCTGGAGTGTACGAGGGATGGGCACAGATACGCAGTATTTT,CAWSVRGMGTDTQYF
NA,TRBV5-5,NA,TRBJ2-7,TGTGCCAGCAGCTACCACAGGGACTCCTACGAGCAGTACTTC,CASSYHRDSYEQYF
NA,TRBV4-2,NA,TRBJ2-3,TGTGCCAGCAGCCAAGTCGCGAAAGATACGCAGTATTTT,CASSQVAKDTQYF
TRBD2,TRBV4-2,once,TRBJ2-3,TGTGCCAGCAGGGAGCGGGGTCAATCCACAGATACGCAGTATTTT,CASRERGQSTDTQYF
NA,TRBV25-1,once,TRBJ2-2,TGTGCCAGCAGTGAACAGGGGTTGAACACCGGGGAGCTGTTTTTT,CASSEQGLNTGELFF
TRBD2,TRBV19,NA,TRBJ2-2,TGTGCCAGTAGTGTCGCGGGGGGCGGCACCGGGGAGCTGTTTTTT,CASSVAGGGTGELFF
NA,TRBV6-1,once,TRBJ1-6,TGTGCCAGCAGTGAAGCAGGAGTTGCTGGTTCACCCCTCCACTTT,CASSEAGVAGSPLHF
NA,TRBV10-3,NA,TRBJ2-7,TGTGCCATCAGATCCAGCTCCTACGAGCAGTACTTC,CAIRSSSYEQYF
NA,TRBV21-1,few,TRBJ2-7,TGTGCCAGCACGCGGGACAGGGACCTCTACGAGCAGTACTTC,CASTRDRDLYEQYF
NA,TRBV6-1,NA,TRBJ2-4,TGTGCCAGCAGTGAAGCAGCGGCCCAAAACATTCAGTACTTC,CASSEAAAQNIQYF
TRBD2,TRBV5-1,few,TRBJ2-7,TGCGCCAGCAGCTTGTCGAGCGGGGGGAATCGGGAGCAGTACTTC,CASSLSSGGNREQYF
NA,TRBV19,NA,TRBJ1-2,TGTGCCAGTAGTCTCAACCGGCCCGGGAGGCCTAACTATGGCTACACCTTC,CASSLNRPGRPNYGYTF
NA,TRBV7-9,NA,TRBJ1-3,TGTGCCAGCAGCTTAGTTTTTAGAAACACCATATATTTT,CASSLVFRNTIYF
NA,TRBV5-1,NA,TRBJ1-4,TGCGCCAGCAGCCTTTTTGCAACTAATGAAAAACTGTTTTTT,CASSLFATNEKLFF